The 24 T cell receptor beta chains presented below share a single source sample, sequenced in a study of blood T cell repertoires in COVID-19. The table came from immunoSEQ multiplex PCR; TCRdb's copy has only in-frame clones and leaves some out. The sample includes about 68,000 clones, 70% to 80% of them seen just once. The sample comprised peripheral blood. These receptors were taken from a human donor in a cohort sampled during active COVID-19.

The chain is built from TRBV16 and TRBJ1-2, with TRBD1 as a possible D gene (5 bases). The V and J ends lost 2 bases and 0 bases respectively, with 13 bases between them. Germline loops: CDR1 KGHSY, CDR2 FQNENV. This CDR3 spans 16 amino acids. CDR3: CASSQGQGRANYGYTF. In DNA, the CDR3 is TGTGCCAGCAGCCAAGGGCAGGGAAGAGCTAACTATGGCTACACCTTC.

The table lists this clone with a few counts. The V gene is TRBV27, the J gene TRBJ2-1; 13 bases are shared with TRBD2. The germline gives CDR1 MNHEY, CDR2 SMNVEV (reference sequence). This CDR3 contains 14 residues. Trimming cost V 6 bases and J 6 bases; bases outside gene matches: 2. The CDR3 spells CASRRLAGGNEQFF. CDR3 in DNA: TGTGCCAGCAGACGACTAGCGGGGGGCAATGAGCAGTTCTTC.

The rearrangement links TRBV24-1 to TRBJ2-1, with 13 bases lining up with TRBD2. CDR1 is KGHDR and CDR2 is SFDVKD in the germline V gene. Losses at the gene ends were 3 bases for V and 8 bases for J; bases not matched to a gene: 6. CDR3 length: 16 amino acids. Here the CDR3 reads CATSDGGLAGAHEQFF. The CDR3 DNA reads TGTGCCACCAGTGATGGCGGACTAGCGGGAGCCCATGAGCAGTTCTTC.

The CDR3 spells CASRSDSVQYF. CDR3 DNA: TGTGCCAGCCGATCAGACTCCGTTCAGTACTTC. This rearrangement joins TRBV10-3 to TRBJ2-4; D unresolved. Trimming took 10 bases from V and 11 from J, leaving 15 bases between them. Germline CDR1 is ENHRY and CDR2 is SYGVKD. This CDR3 has 11 residues.

The chain has TRBV5-1 and TRBJ2-7; tentative D call: TRBD1 (6 bases). The CDR3 sequence is 12 residues long. Germline CDR1 SGHRS, CDR2 YFSETQ. V lost 5 bases and J lost 3, with 9 bases in between. CDR3 loop: CASRDSNYEQYF. The CDR3 region has the DNA TGCGCCAGCAGGGACAGCAACTACGAGCAGTACTTC. The entire variable domain, with the rest obtained from reference TRBV5-1 and TRBJ2-7, is as follows: KAGVTQTPRYLIKTRGQQVTLSCSPISGHRSVSWYQQTPGQGLQFLFEYFSETQRNKGNFPGRFSGRQFSNSRSEMNVSTLELGDSALYLCASRDSNYEQYFGPGTRLTVT.

The V and J genes are TRBV5-1 and TRBJ2-3; D is undetermined. CDR1 is SGHRS, CDR2 YFSETQ, per germline. Trimming shortened V by 4 bases and J by 2 bases, and 8 bases separated the two germline ends. The CDR3 loop spans 13 amino acids. The CDR3 here is CASSPVPTDTQYF. CDR3 DNA: TGCGCCAGCAGCCCCGTCCCCACAGATACGCAGTATTTT.

CDR3 sequence: CAISESAGTGSRSNYGYTF. The CDR3 DNA sequence: TGTGCCATCAGTGAGTCCGCCGGGACAGGGTCCCGTTCTAACTATGGCTACACCTTC. The rearrangement links TRBV10-3 to TRBJ1-2; 9 bases fit TRBD1. The CDR3 extends over 19 amino acids. The germline V gene encodes CDR1 ENHRY and CDR2 SYGVKD. Losses at the gene ends were 0 bases for V and 0 bases for J; bases not matched to a gene: 11.

This clone was detected many times. This sequence joins TRBV7-2 and TRBJ2-2; maybe TRBD2 (5 bases). Germline V lookup: CDR1 SGHTA, CDR2 FQGNSA. The CDR3 loop spans 14 amino acids. Trimming removed 5 bases from V and 1 base from J, with 8 bases in between. CDR3 region: CASSLLENTGELFF. The CDR3 nucleotides read TGTGCCAGCAGCCTACTAGAGAACACCGGGGAGCTGTTTTTT.

The genes are TRBV19 and TRBJ1-6; no firm D call. This CDR3 comprises 15 residues. Per germline, CDR1 LNHDA and CDR2 SQIVND (reference sequence). Trimming pared 10 bases from V and 0 bases from J, leaving 13 bases between. CDR3 protein: CATLSPSSYNSPLHF. In nucleotides, the CDR3 is TGTGCCACTCTTTCGCCCAGCTCCTATAATTCACCCCTCCACTTT.

The J gene is TRBJ1-1, the V gene TRBV28; D ambiguous. Germline assignment: CDR1 MDHEN and CDR2 SYDVKM. The germline V and J ends were trimmed by 1 base and 1 base, with 4 bases remaining between them. The CDR3 sequence is 13 residues long. The CDR3 DNA sequence: TGTGCCAGCAGTTTATACTGGAACACTGAAGCTTTCTTT. Translation: CASSLYWNTEAFF.

This clone was counted a single time. The rearrangement links TRBV7-2 to TRBJ2-3, with 8 bases matching TRBD2. The CDR3 consists of 14 residues. Trimming removed 8 bases from V and 4 bases from J; junction bases left unmatched: 8. The germline CDR1 and CDR2 sequences are SGHTA and FQGNSA. The CDR3 nucleotides read TGTGCCAGCTCCGGGAGGGAGGGGTCAGATACGCAGTATTTT. It codes for CASSGREGSDTQYF. Full variable domain (outside the CDR3, taken from reference TRBV7-2 and TRBJ2-3): GAGVSQSPSNKVTEKGKDVELRCDPISGHTALYWYRQSLGQGLEFLIYFQGNSAPDKSGLPSDRFSAERTGGSVSTLTIQRTQQEDSAVYLCASSGREGSDTQYFGPGTRLTVL.

This rearrangement joins TRBV19 to TRBJ2-5, with D unresolved. Germline values: CDR1 LNHDA, CDR2 SQIVND (reference sequence). Trimming stripped 4 bases from V and 1 base from J, with 13 bases between. The CDR3 covers 15 residues. The CDR3 DNA is TGTGCCAGTAGTACAGGCGACCTCCTCCAAGAGACCCAGTACTTC. The encoded protein is CASSTGDLLQETQYF.

The V call is TRBV7-2, the J call TRBJ2-1, with TRBD2 identical over 15 bases. Trimming removed 6 bases from V and 6 bases from J; junction bases left unmatched: 9. Germline CDR1 reads SGHTA; CDR2 reads FQGNSA. This CDR3 comprises 17 residues. The CDR3 bases are TGTGCCAGCAGTCCATGGACTAGCGGGAGGGCGGGCAATGAGCAGTTCTTC. The encoded protein is CASSPWTSGRAGNEQFF. Variable domain in full (rest from reference TRBV7-2 and TRBJ2-1): GAGVSQSPSNKVTEKGKDVELRCDPISGHTALYWYRQSLGQGLEFLIYFQGNSAPDKSGLPSDRFSAERTGGSVSTLTIQRTQQEDSAVYLCASSPWTSGRAGNEQFFGPGTRLTVL.

This chain joins TRBV10-3 and TRBJ2-6; 9 nucleotides agree with TRBD1. The CDR3 consists of 15 residues. CDR1 ENHRY and CDR2 SYGVKD come from the germline V gene. The junction had 4 bases not matched to a gene; V was cut back by 8 bases and J by 2 bases. The chain's CDR3 is CAIGTGNAGANVLTF. The CDR3 DNA sequence: TGTGCCATCGGGACAGGGAACGCTGGGGCCAACGTCCTGACTTTC.

The J gene is TRBJ2-6, the V gene TRBV2, with 7 bases matching TRBD1. The CDR3 totals 20 residues. The V segment lost 6 bases and the J segment 0 bases; nucleotides outside the gene matches: 17. Germline assignment: CDR1 SNHLY and CDR2 FYNNEI. CDR3 coding DNA: TGTGCCAGCAGCCGGGGTGGAAGGGGGCAATCTCTCTCTGGGGCCAACGTCCTGACTTTC. Translation: CASSRGGRGQSLSGANVLTF.

The sample holds one count of this clone. The chain combines TRBV3-1 (or the pseudogene TRBV3-2) with TRBJ1-6, with D uncertain. V lost 1 base to trimming and J lost 10 bases, with 11 bases between them. The germline gives CDR1 LGHDT, CDR2 YNNKEL (reference sequence). CDR3 length equals 14 residues. The CDR3 region has the DNA TGTGCCAGCAGCCAAGGTCCGGGTAGGTCACCCCTCCACTTT. It yields the protein CASSQGPGRSPLHF.

This clone was recorded a few times. The chain combines TRBV20-1 with TRBJ2-7; D is perhaps TRBD2 (6 bases). The CDR3 is 10 residues long. V lost 6 bases and J lost 7, with 10 bases in between. CDR1 is DFQATT, CDR2 SNEGSKA, per germline (reference sequence). The CDR3 loop is CSAPGGEQYF. The CDR3 bases are TGCAGTGCACCCGGGGGAGAGCAGTACTTC.

This clone was found once. This chain connects TRBV3-1 (or the pseudogene TRBV3-2) to TRBJ1-1; a possible D gene is TRBD1 (5 bases). CDR1 is LGHDT and CDR2 is YNNKEL in the germline V gene (reference sequence). Trimming removed 4 bases at V and 5 bases at J, with 17 bases between. The CDR3 is 15 residues long. CDR3 DNA: TGTGCCAGCAGCCTGGGGCCCCACCCAAGGACTGAAGCTTTCTTT. Translation gives CASSLGPHPRTEAFF.

This CDR3 is CSVGGVVGTDTQYF. CDR3 DNA: TGCAGCGTTGGCGGGGTAGTGGGCACAGATACGCAGTATTTT. The chain has TRBV29-1 and TRBJ2-3; possibly TRBD2 for D (6 bases). CDR3 length equals 14 residues. From germline, CDR1 is SQVTM and CDR2 ANQGSEA. The V gene lost 4 bases and the J gene lost 1 base, with 12 bases spanning the gap.

V and J are TRBV6-2 or TRBV6-3 and TRBJ2-5; D is ambiguous. From germline, CDR1 is MNHEY and CDR2 SVGEGT. The CDR3 runs to 14 residues. V was cut by 0 bases and J by 9 bases, with 14 bases left in between. The CDR3 region is CASSYSFPPVAQYF. In DNA, the CDR3 is TGTGCCAGCAGTTACTCGTTCCCCCCGGTGGCCCAGTACTTC.

V usage is TRBV4-1 and J usage is TRBJ2-2; 7 positions match TRBD2. Unmatched junction bases numbered 5, after V lost 1 base and J lost 0 bases. Germline assignment: CDR1 MGHRA and CDR2 YSYEKL. The CDR3 loop spans 17 amino acids. The CDR3 region is CASSQVSGGANTGELFF. DNA for the CDR3: TGCGCCAGCAGCCAAGTCAGTGGGGGGGCGAACACCGGGGAGCTGTTTTTT.

This clone came up once. The chain employs TRBV18 and TRBJ2-2; 7 bases line up with TRBD1. Losses at the gene ends were 1 base for V and 4 bases for J; bases not matched to a gene: 3. The CDR3 spans 15 residues. Germline assignment: CDR1 KGHSH and CDR2 LQKENI. The CDR3 nucleotides are TGTGCCAGCTCACCACAGGGGGCGATCACCGGGGAGCTGTTTTTT. It yields the protein CASSPQGAITGELFF.

This clone was counted a single time. V usage is TRBV10-3 and J usage is TRBJ2-1; 13 bases align to TRBD2. The V segment lost 3 bases and the J segment 0 bases; nucleotides outside the gene matches: 8. This CDR3 spans 19 amino acids. Germline V gene sequence: CDR1 ENHRY, CDR2 SYGVKD. The CDR3 loop reads CAISEPGLAGYSSYNEQFF. The CDR3 coding sequence is TGTGCCATCAGTGAACCGGGACTAGCGGGGTATAGCTCCTACAATGAGCAGTTCTTC.

This clone has more than one count but fewer than ten. This chain uses TRBV3-1 (or the pseudogene TRBV3-2) with TRBJ1-2; D is unresolved. Germline V gene data show CDR1 as LGHDT and CDR2 as YNNKEL (reference sequence). The CDR3 contains 11 residues. Trimming took off 3 bases at V and 6 bases at J, with 5 bases between the two ends. The CDR3 nucleotides read TGTGCCAGCAGCCAGCGGGATGGCTACACCTTC. Amino acid sequence: CASSQRDGYTF.